This TCR beta chain was observed in a study of T-cell memory formation after mild COVID-19. Study-wide points: A balance of CD4 and CD8 characterized clones contracting day 15 to 85, whereas later expanders leaned CD4+. In second-wave clones peaking day 37, SARS-CoV-2 specificity remained unconfirmed. CD4+ clones that contracted lay mainly in CM and EM; CD8+ ones lay in EMRA.

Worth noting for this clonotype: Its antigen is as yet unknown.

TCRdb independently ran MiXCR on the 5' RACE reads; one entry per CDR3 protein. The repertoire includes 300,000 or so distinct CDR3 sequences, around 15% of them detected once, and roughly 25% sits in the top ten. Sequences were obtained from PBMCs or a T cell subset sorted from them (not recorded which). This sequence was found in a man aged 18-30 years who had mild COVID-19 (a few samples of this study predate the infection). Cell type and time point are not known.

The CDR3 is CASSAFGRGKSYEQYF. The CDR3 coding sequence is TGTGCCAGCAGCGCCTTCGGGAGGGGGAAATCCTACGAGCAGTACTTC. This chain joins TRBV21-1 and TRBJ2-7; the table's D gene call, TRBD2, was not cross checked with the DNA. TRBV21-1 is assigned pseudogene status. The CDR3 spans 16 residues.